This is a list of T cell receptor beta chains from one sample in a study of blood T cell repertoires in COVID-19. The method was immunoSEQ multiplex PCR; TCRdb's version includes in-frame clones alone and lacks a portion of them. The sample holds over 200,000 clones, about nine tenths seen once. Sample: peripheral blood. The receptors shown here come from an elderly man with acute or convalescent COVID-19. CDR3s include the opening cysteine and the closing phenylalanine or tryptophan. A D gene is named only where the DNA matches it firmly. A row's size may be missing; if present it is once, few, many or a size class.

j_call clone_size v_call d_call cdr3_aa cdr3_nt
TRBJ2-3 few TRBV6-5 TRBD2 CASSYDGTTTDTQYF TGTGCCAGCAGTTACGATGGGACTACGACGGATACGCAGTATTTT
TRBJ2-2 . TRBV30 . CAWSVVLNNPGELFF TGTGCCTGGAGTGTAGTGCTAAATAACCCCGGGGAGCTGTTTTTT
TRBJ2-1 . TRBV7-7 TRBD1 CASSLGDRGGNEQFF TGTGCCAGCAGCTTAGGGGACAGGGGCGGGAATGAGCAGTTCTTC
TRBJ2-7 . TRBV28 . CASSRLSGSSYEQYF TGTGCCAGCAGTCGTTTAAGTGGTAGCTCCTACGAGCAGTACTTC
TRBJ2-5 . TRBV18 . CASSPGLKETQYF TGTGCCAGCTCACCTGGGCTCAAAGAGACCCAGTACTTC
TRBJ1-1 . TRBV15 . CATSRDWANTEAFF TGTGCCACCAGCAGAGATTGGGCGAACACTGAAGCTTTCTTT
TRBJ2-7 . TRBV27 . CASSLGHPSYEQYF TGTGCCAGCAGTTTAGGGCACCCGTCCTACGAGCAGTACTTC
TRBJ1-6 once TRBV30 TRBD1 CAWSRGQGNSPLHF TGTGCCTGGAGTCGGGGACAGGGTAATTCACCCCTCCACTTT
TRBJ2-2 . TRBV7-2 . CASSLEWSAVVTGELFF TGTGCCAGCAGCTTAGAATGGTCAGCGGTGGTCACCGGGGAGCTGTTTTTT
TRBJ2-4 . TRBV25-1 TRBD1 CASSEYHPTGQNIQYF TGTGCCAGCAGTGAATATCACCCGACAGGGCAAAACATTCAGTACTTC
TRBJ2-5 . TRBV29-1 TRBD1 CSVDRGSQETQYF TGCAGCGTTGACAGGGGGTCCCAAGAGACCCAGTACTTC
TRBJ1-2 . TRBV7-6 TRBD1 CASSSRTGYGYTF TGTGCCAGCAGCTCAAGGACAGGGTATGGCTACACCTTC
TRBJ1-2 . TRBV21-1 . CASSKCGTAGGIYGYTF TGTGCCAGCAGCAAGTGCGGGACGGCAGGGGGAATCTATGGCTACACCTTC
TRBJ1-5 . TRBV12-3/TRBV12-4 . CASSLGGDQPQHF TGTGCCAGCAGTTTGGGAGGGGATCAGCCCCAGCATTTT
TRBJ1-5 few TRBV16 . CASSPLGSSNQPQHF TGTGCCAGCAGCCCGTTAGGGAGTAGCAATCAGCCCCAGCATTTT
TRBJ2-7 few TRBV5-1 . CASSLVPGSDEQYF TGCGCCAGCAGCTTGGTTCCGGGTAGCGACGAGCAGTACTTC
TRBJ1-2 . TRBV6-5 . CASRKAPEGYYGYTF TGTGCCAGCAGAAAAGCGCCGGAGGGGTACTATGGCTACACCTTC
TRBJ1-2 . TRBV15 . CATSTWDTKPGYTF TGTGCCACCAGCACCTGGGACACTAAGCCTGGCTACACCTTC
TRBJ2-3 once TRBV7-8 . CASSFPGAGTDTQYF TGTGCCAGCAGCTTTCCGGGAGCGGGCACAGATACGCAGTATTTT
TRBJ2-3 . TRBV4-2 . CASSQGKGGRSSTDTQYF TGTGCCAGCAGCCAAGGAAAAGGAGGGAGGTCTAGCACAGATACGCAGTATTTT
TRBJ1-5 . TRBV18 . CASSPRHDSNQPQHF TGTGCCAGCTCACCCCGACACGATAGCAATCAGCCCCAGCATTTT
TRBJ2-3 . TRBV12-3/TRBV12-4 . CASRFSGTDTQYF TGTGCCAGCAGGTTTAGCGGCACAGATACGCAGTATTTT
TRBJ2-6 once TRBV7-3 . CASSLHGGSGANVLTF TGTGCCAGCAGCTTACATGGCGGGTCTGGGGCCAACGTCCTGACTTTC